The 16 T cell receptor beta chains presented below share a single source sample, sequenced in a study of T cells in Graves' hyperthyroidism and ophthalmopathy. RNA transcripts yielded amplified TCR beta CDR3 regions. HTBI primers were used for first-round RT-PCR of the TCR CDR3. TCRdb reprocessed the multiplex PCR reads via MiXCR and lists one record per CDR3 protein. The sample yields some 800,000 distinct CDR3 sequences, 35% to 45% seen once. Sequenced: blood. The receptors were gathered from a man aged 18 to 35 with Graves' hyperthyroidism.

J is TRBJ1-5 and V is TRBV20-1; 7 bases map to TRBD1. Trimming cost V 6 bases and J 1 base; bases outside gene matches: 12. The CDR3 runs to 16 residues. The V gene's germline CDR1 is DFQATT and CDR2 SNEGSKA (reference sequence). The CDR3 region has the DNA TGCAGTGCCAGTTCGACAGGGAAGAGAAGCAATCAGCCCCAGCATTTT. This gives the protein CSASSTGKRSNQPQHF.

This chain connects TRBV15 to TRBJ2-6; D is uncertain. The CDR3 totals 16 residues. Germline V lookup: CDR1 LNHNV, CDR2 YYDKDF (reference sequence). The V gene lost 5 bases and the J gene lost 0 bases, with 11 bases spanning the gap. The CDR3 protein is CATSSEAVSGANVLTF. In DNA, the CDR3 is TGTGCCACCAGCTCAGAGGCGGTCTCTGGGGCCAACGTCCTGACTTTC.

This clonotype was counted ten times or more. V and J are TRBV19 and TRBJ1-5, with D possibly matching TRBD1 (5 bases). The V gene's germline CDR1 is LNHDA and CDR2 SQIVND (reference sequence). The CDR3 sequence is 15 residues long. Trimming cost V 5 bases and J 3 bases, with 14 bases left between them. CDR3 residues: CASSEEGRHNQPQHF. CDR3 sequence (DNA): TGTGCCAGTAGTGAAGAGGGACGGCACAATCAGCCCCAGCATTTT.

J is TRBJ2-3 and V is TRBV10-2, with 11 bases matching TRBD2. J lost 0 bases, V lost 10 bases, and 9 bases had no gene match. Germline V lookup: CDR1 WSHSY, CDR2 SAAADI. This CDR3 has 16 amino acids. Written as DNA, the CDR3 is TGCGCCACGCGTCGACTAGCGGGAATTAGCACAGATACGCAGTATTTT. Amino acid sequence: CATRRLAGISTDTQYF.

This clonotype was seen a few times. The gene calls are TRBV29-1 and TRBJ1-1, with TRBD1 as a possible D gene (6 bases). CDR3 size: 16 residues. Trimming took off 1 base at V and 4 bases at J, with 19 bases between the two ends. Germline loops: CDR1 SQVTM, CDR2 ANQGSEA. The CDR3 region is CSVEVTPVNRVTEAFF. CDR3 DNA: TGCAGCGTTGAAGTCACCCCTGTGAACAGGGTCACTGAAGCTTTCTTT.

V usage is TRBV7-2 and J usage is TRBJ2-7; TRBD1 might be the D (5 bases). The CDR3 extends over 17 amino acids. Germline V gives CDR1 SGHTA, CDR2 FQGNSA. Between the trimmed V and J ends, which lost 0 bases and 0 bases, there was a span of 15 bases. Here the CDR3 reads CASSLAVLDTSSYEQYF. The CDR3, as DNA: TGTGCCAGCAGCTTAGCCGTCCTGGACACGAGCTCCTACGAGCAGTACTTC.

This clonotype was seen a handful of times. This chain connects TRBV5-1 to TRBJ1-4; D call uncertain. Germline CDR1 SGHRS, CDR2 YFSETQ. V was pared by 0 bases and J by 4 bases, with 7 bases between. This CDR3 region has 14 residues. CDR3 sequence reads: CASSLDGDNEKLFF. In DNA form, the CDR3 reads TGCGCCAGCAGCTTGGACGGTGATAATGAAAAACTGTTTTTT. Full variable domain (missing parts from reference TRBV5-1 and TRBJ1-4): KAGVTQTPRYLIKTRGQQVTLSCSPISGHRSVSWYQQTPGQGLQFLFEYFSETQRNKGNFPGRFSGRQFSNSRSEMNVSTLELGDSALYLCASSLDGDNEKLFFGSGTQLSVL.

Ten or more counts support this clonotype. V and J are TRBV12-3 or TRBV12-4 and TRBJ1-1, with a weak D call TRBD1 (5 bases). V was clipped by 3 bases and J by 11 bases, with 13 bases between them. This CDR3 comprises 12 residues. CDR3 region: CASSFAGTTAFF. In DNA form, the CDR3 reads TGTGCCAGCAGTTTCGCCGGGACTACCGCTTTCTTT.

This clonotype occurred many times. CDR3 residues: CASTNKGLNTEAFF. The CDR3 region has the DNA TGTGCCAGTACCAATAAGGGCCTGAACACTGAAGCTTTCTTT. V and J are TRBV19 and TRBJ1-1; D gene unclear. Trimming took off 7 bases at V and 0 bases at J, with 12 bases between the two ends. The V gene's germline CDR1 is LNHDA and CDR2 SQIVND (reference sequence). The CDR3 has 14 residues.

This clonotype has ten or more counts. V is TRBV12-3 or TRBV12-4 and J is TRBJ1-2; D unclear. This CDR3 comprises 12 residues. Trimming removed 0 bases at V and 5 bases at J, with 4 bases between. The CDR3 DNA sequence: TGTGCCAGCAGTTTAGCCACATATGGCTACACCTTC. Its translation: CASSLATYGYTF.

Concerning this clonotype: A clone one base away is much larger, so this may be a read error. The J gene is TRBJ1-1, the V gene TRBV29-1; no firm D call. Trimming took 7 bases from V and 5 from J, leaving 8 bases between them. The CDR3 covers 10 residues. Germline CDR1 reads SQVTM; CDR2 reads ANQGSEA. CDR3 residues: CSGLGTEAFF. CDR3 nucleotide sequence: TGCAGCGGCCTGGGGACTGAAGCTTTCTTT.

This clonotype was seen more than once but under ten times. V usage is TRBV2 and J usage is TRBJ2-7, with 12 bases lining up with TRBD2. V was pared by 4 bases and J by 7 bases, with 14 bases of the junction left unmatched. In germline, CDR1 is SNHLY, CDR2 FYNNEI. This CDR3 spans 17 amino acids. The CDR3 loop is CASSGLGLTSGSGEQYF. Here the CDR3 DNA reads TGTGCCAGCAGTGGTCTGGGGTTGACTAGCGGGAGCGGTGAGCAGTACTTC.

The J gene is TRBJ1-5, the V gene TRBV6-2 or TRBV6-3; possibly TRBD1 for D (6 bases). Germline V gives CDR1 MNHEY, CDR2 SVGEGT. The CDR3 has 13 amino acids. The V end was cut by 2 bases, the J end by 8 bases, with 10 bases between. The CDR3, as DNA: TGTGCCAGCAGTTACCAGGGGATAGAGCCCCAGCATTTT. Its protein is CASSYQGIEPQHF.

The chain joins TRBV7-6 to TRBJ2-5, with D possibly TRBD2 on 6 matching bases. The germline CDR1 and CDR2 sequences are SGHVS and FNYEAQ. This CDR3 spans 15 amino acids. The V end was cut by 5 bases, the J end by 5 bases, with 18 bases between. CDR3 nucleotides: TGTGCCAGCAGCCTCTCGGAGGGCTCAAGGGAGACCCAGTACTTC. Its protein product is CASSLSEGSRETQYF.

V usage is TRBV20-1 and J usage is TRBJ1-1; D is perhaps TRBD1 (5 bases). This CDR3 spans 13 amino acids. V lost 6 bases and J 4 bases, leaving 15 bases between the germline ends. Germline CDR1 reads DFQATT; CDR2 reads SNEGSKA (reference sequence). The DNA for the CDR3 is TGCAGTGCCAGCCAAGGGGTAGCCACTGAAGCTTTCTTT. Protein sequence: CSASQGVATEAFF.

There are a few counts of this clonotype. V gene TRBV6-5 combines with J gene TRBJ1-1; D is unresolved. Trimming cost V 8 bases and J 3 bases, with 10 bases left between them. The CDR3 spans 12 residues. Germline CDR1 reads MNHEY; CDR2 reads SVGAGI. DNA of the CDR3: TGTGCCAGCGGGTACGTGTACACTGAAGCTTTCTTT. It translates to CASGYVYTEAFF.